These T cell receptor beta chains were read from a single sample in a study of cytomegalovirus exposure and HLA in healthy donors. The data were produced by immunoSEQ multiplex PCR, yet TCRdb's version contains in-frame clones alone and is incomplete. The sample gives 200,000 to 250,000 clones, around 89% of which show up once; over 0.95% is in the top ten. The sample consisted of PBMCs. Every receptor here comes from a woman younger than 30 in good health and CMV-seronegative. The CDR3 runs from the conserved cysteine through the conserved F or W. D genes are given only for firm matches. Some rows mark clone size as missing; the rest say once, few, many or name a class of expanded clone.

CDR3nt	CDR3aa	d_gene	v_gene	j_gene	abundance
TGCGCCAGCAGCTTGGGGACTAGCGGGAGTACAGATACGCAGTATTTT	CASSLGTSGSTDTQYF	TRBD2	TRBV5-1	TRBJ2-3	NA
TGTGCCAGTAGTATAGGAGGGTCTTTCCCCTACGAGCAGTACTTC	CASSIGGSFPYEQYF	NA	TRBV19	TRBJ2-7	NA
TGTGCCAGTAGTACCACAGTTACCTATGGCTACACCTTC	CASSTTVTYGYTF	NA	TRBV19	TRBJ1-2	NA
TGTGCCAGCAGAACAGGGGGCGCTTCTGAGCAGTACTTC	CASRTGGASEQYF	TRBD1	TRBV2	TRBJ2-7	NA
TGTGCCAGCAGTCAAAACAGAAAGACAGATACGCAGTATTTT	CASSQNRKTDTQYF	NA	TRBV7-2	TRBJ2-3	NA
TGTGCCAGCAGTTACGAGCCTAGAGCCAAAAACACTCAGTACTTC	CASSYEPRAKNTQYF	NA	TRBV6-5	TRBJ2-4	NA
TGTGCCAGCAGTCTTCACAGGGATCAAGCTTTCTTT	CASSLHRDQAFF	NA	TRBV2	TRBJ1-1	NA
TGCGCCAGCAGTGAGTCGAAGGGGTGGGCAACAGGAAGAAATGAGCAGTTCTTC	CASSESKGWATGRNEQFF	NA	TRBV10-1	TRBJ2-1	NA
TGTGCCAGCAGCTTCAGCCAGGGGGGCAACGAGCAGTACTTC	CASSFSQGGNEQYF	NA	TRBV7-6	TRBJ2-7	NA
TGTGCCAGCAGACGGCCACGACTAGCGGGAGATGAGCAGTTCTTC	CASRRPRLAGDEQFF	TRBD2	TRBV7-2	TRBJ2-1	NA
TGTGCCAGCAGCTGGGACAGGGGGCTAGGGGAAAAACTGTTTTTT	CASSWDRGLGEKLFF	TRBD1	TRBV13	TRBJ1-4	NA
TGTGCCAGCAGCACCTACAGGGGGCGGTTTCTGAACACTGAAGCTTTCTTT	CASSTYRGRFLNTEAFF	TRBD1	TRBV11-2	TRBJ1-1	NA
TGTGCCAGCAGCTCTAGCGGGGGCTTTTCCGAGCAGTTCTTC	CASSSSGGFSEQFF	TRBD2	TRBV7-2	TRBJ2-1	NA
TGTGCCAGCTCACCGACTAGCGGGGCGATAAACTACGAGCAGTACTTC	CASSPTSGAINYEQYF	TRBD2	TRBV18	TRBJ2-7	NA
TGCAGCGTTGAAGATACCGTGGGCGCCTCCTATGGCTACACCTTC	CSVEDTVGASYGYTF	NA	TRBV29-1	TRBJ1-2	NA
TGTGCCAGCAGCTTATCCAGGGGAGGGGAAAAACTGTTTTTT	CASSLSRGGEKLFF	NA	TRBV11-2	TRBJ1-4	NA
TGTGCCAGCAGCTTGGGGAGGGGATCCGGGGAGCTGTTTTTT	CASSLGRGSGELFF	NA	TRBV5-8	TRBJ2-2	once
TGCGCCAGCAGCTTAACCGGGACAGGGCACTATGAGCAGTTCTTC	CASSLTGTGHYEQFF	TRBD1	TRBV5-1	TRBJ2-1	NA
TGTGCCAGCAGCTTAGTGGCAGACTACGAGCAGTACTTC	CASSLVADYEQYF	NA	TRBV7-8	TRBJ2-7	NA
TGTGCCAGCAGCCCACCGGGACTAGCGGGATCAGATACGCAGTATTTT	CASSPPGLAGSDTQYF	TRBD2	TRBV27	TRBJ2-3	NA
TGCGCCAGCAGCTTCGACTTAGCCTACGAGCAGTACTTC	CASSFDLAYEQYF	NA	TRBV5-1	TRBJ2-7	NA
TGTGCCAGCAGCTTGGTGGCAGGGGGATTGAACACTGAAGCTTTCTTT	CASSLVAGGLNTEAFF	TRBD1	TRBV5-6	TRBJ1-1	NA
TGCAGTGCTAGCCGTAACAGAGAGCAGTACTTC	CSASRNREQYF	NA	TRBV20-1	TRBJ2-7	NA